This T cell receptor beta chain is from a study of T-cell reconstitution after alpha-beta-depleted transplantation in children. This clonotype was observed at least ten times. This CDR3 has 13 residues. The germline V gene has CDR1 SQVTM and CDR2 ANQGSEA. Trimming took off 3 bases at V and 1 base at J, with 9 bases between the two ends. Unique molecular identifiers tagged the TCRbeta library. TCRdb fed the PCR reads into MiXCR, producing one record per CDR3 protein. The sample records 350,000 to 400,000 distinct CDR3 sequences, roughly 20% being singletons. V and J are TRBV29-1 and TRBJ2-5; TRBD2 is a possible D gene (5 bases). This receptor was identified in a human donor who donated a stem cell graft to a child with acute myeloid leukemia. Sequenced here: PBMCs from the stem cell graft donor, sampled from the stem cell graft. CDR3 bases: TGCAGCGTTGAGGAAGGGAGCCAAGAGACCCAGTACTTC. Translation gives CSVEEGSQETQYF.